This T cell receptor (beta chain) was documented in a study of blood T cell repertoires in COVID-19. Study-wide context: COVID-19 samples collected from the United States, Italy and Spain covered acute and convalescent phases. PBMCs, B-cell-depleted T cells, or T cells provided the cDNA or gDNA that made up the material.

Authors' analysis steps: Cell counts per sample came from amplifying reference gene primers. Using immunoSEQ multiplex PCR, the repertoire was profiled, and TCRdb retains in-frame clones only, with some absent. V and J calls and clone size are given by that table; D and trimming were obtained from the DNA. This table has some 150,000 clones, approximately 88% appearing once. The sequenced sample was peripheral blood. The source is a man between 60 and 75 years old with acute or convalescent COVID-19.

The CDR3 DNA sequence: TGTGCCAGCAGTGAGTTCGAGACAGGGAGATCACCCCTCCACTTT. Amino acid sequence: CASSEFETGRSPLHF. The chain links TRBV6-1 to TRBJ1-6; 7 bases are shared with TRBD1. V was pared by 3 bases and J by 10 bases, with 9 bases of the junction left unmatched. The CDR3 is made up of 15 amino acids. Germline-derived CDR1 and CDR2 are MNHNS and SASEGT.